These T cell receptor beta chains were read from a single sample in a study of CD4+ T cells in melanoma. Sequenced by immunoSEQ multiplex PCR; TCRdb stores in-frame clones only, minus some. The repertoire has roughly 4,800 clones, under 75% of them found once; the top ten carry 20% to 25%. The sequencing input was cells from a culture (not recorded whether cultured in vitro). The receptors shown here come from a human donor with melanoma. CDR3s include the opening cysteine and the closing phenylalanine or tryptophan. The D gene is left open where the match is weak. Expanded clones get a size class; other rows say once, few or many, or leave the size out.

V	D	size	J	CDR3	DNA
TRBV7-9	TRBD2	.	TRBJ2-3	CASSPGLAGLTDTQYF	TGTGCCAGCAGCCCGGGACTAGCGGGGCTCACAGATACGCAGTATTTT
TRBV9	.	few	TRBJ1-1	CASSAWEKGEAEAFF	TGTGCCAGCAGCGCCTGGGAGAAGGGGGAGGCTGAAGCTTTCTTT
TRBV20-1	.	.	TRBJ2-7	CSASEVPYEQYF	TGCAGTGCTAGTGAGGTCCCCTACGAGCAGTACTTC
TRBV5-6	.	.	TRBJ2-6	CASTPIRGSGANVLTF	TGTGCCAGCACCCCGATTCGGGGATCTGGGGCCAACGTCCTGACTTTC
TRBV4-1	.	once	TRBJ1-4	CASRGRSNEKLFF	TGCGCCAGCAGAGGGAGAAGTAATGAAAAACTGTTTTTT
TRBV11-2	.	once	TRBJ2-1	CASSLDRRDGNEQFF	TGTGCCAGCAGCTTAGATCGTCGGGACGGCAATGAGCAGTTCTTC
TRBV9	.	few	TRBJ2-3	CASSVDSTDTQYF	TGTGCCAGCAGCGTAGATAGCACAGATACGCAGTATTTT
TRBV6-2/TRBV6-3	.	few	TRBJ2-4	CASSYSIVAKNIQYF	TGTGCCAGCAGTTACTCGATCGTCGCCAAAAACATTCAGTACTTC
TRBV30	.	.	TRBJ2-3	CAWSLGSTDTQYF	TGTGCCTGGAGCCTGGGTAGCACAGATACGCAGTATTTT
TRBV10-3	.	.	TRBJ1-2	CAISEPVPPSDYGYTF	TGTGCCATCAGTGAGCCCGTTCCACCGTCAGACTATGGCTACACCTTC
TRBV10-3	.	.	TRBJ2-6	CAISESTRGGPGANVLTF	TGTGCCATCAGTGAGTCGACTAGGGGGGGTCCCGGGGCCAACGTCCTGACTTTC
TRBV19	.	.	TRBJ2-7	CASSLGTTYEQYF	TGTGCCAGTAGTCTCGGGACCACCTACGAGCAGTACTTC
TRBV5-4	.	.	TRBJ1-2	CASSLGQGRNYGYTF	TGTGCCAGCAGCTTGGGGCAGGGCAGGAACTATGGCTACACCTTC
TRBV11-2	.	few	TRBJ1-4	CASSPPGSGANEKLFF	TGTGCCAGCAGCCCGCCCGGCTCGGGCGCTAATGAAAAACTGTTTTTT
TRBV19	TRBD1	few	TRBJ1-3	CASSIDPPVQGVHSGNTIYF	TGTGCCAGTAGTATAGATCCCCCCGTACAGGGGGTCCACTCTGGAAACACCATATATTTT
TRBV5-1	.	.	TRBJ2-1	CASSLWVERAYNEQFF	TGCGCCAGCAGCTTGTGGGTCGAACGCGCCTACAATGAGCAGTTCTTC
TRBV10-2	.	.	TRBJ2-5	CASSPDEGETQYF	TGCGCCAGCAGCCCCGACGAGGGGGAGACCCAGTACTTC
TRBV7-2	TRBD1	.	TRBJ1-5	CASGTSGGRRGAQPQHF	TGTGCCAGCGGTACCTCAGGGGGCCGAAGAGGAGCTCAGCCCCAGCATTTT
TRBV15	.	.	TRBJ2-5	CATSRDRGAGETQYF	TGTGCCACCAGCAGAGATAGAGGGGCCGGGGAGACCCAGTACTTC
TRBV4-1	TRBD2	.	TRBJ2-3	CASSQVPGGNTQYF	TGCGCCAGCAGCCAAGTTCCGGGAGGGAATACGCAGTATTTT
TRBV9	.	.	TRBJ2-7	CASSVEGSYEQYF	TGTGCCAGCAGCGTAGAGGGCTCCTACGAGCAGTACTTC
TRBV5-6	TRBD1	.	TRBJ2-2	CASTIAPGQVNTGELFF	TGTGCCAGCACCATAGCTCCGGGACAGGTGAACACCGGGGAGCTGTTTTTT
TRBV7-3	.	.	TRBJ1-1	CASSLGGRIGTEAFF	TGTGCCAGCAGCTTAGGGGGACGTATTGGCACTGAAGCTTTCTTT
TRBV6-6	.	few	TRBJ2-1	CASSGLGGPYNEQFF	TGTGCCAGCAGTGGCCTGGGGGGTCCCTACAATGAGCAGTTCTTC
TRBV2	.	.	TRBJ1-3	CASSERQWGDTIYF	TGTGCCAGCAGTGAAAGGCAGTGGGGCGACACCATATATTTT
TRBV5-1	TRBD1	.	TRBJ2-3	CASSFRQGEDTQYF	TGCGCCAGCAGCTTTAGGCAGGGGGAAGATACGCAGTATTTT
TRBV7-9	.	.	TRBJ1-2	CASSPPRTYGYTF	TGTGCCAGCAGTCCACCCCGGACCTATGGCTACACCTTC
TRBV10-2	.	hyperexpanded	TRBJ1-1	CASIWAVGDPNTEAFF	TGCGCCAGCATTTGGGCGGTTGGGGATCCGAACACTGAAGCTTTCTTT
TRBV11-1	.	large	TRBJ2-7	CASSLRSGEAIDEQYF	TGTGCCAGCAGCTTACGTTCAGGGGAGGCTATTGACGAGCAGTACTTC
TRBV19	.	.	TRBJ1-2	CASSIGTLYGYTF	TGTGCCAGTAGTATCGGTACTCTCTATGGCTACACCTTC
TRBV29-1	TRBD1	.	TRBJ1-2	CSVENAGQGADYGYTF	TGCAGCGTTGAAAACGCGGGACAGGGGGCGGACTATGGCTACACCTTC
TRBV4-2	.	medium-sized	TRBJ1-5	CASSQDGQTNQPQHF	TGTGCCAGCAGCCAAGATGGACAGACCAATCAGCCCCAGCATTTT
TRBV2	.	.	TRBJ1-2	CASSRAGTTLVNYGYTF	TGTGCCAGCAGTAGGGCAGGGACCACACTTGTTAACTATGGCTACACCTTC
TRBV9	TRBD1	few	TRBJ2-1	CASSGDRADYNEQFF	TGTGCCAGCAGCGGAGACAGGGCGGATTACAATGAGCAGTTCTTC
TRBV2	TRBD2	.	TRBJ2-4	CASSAERGGSNIQYF	TGTGCCAGCAGCGCCGAGCGGGGGGGATCAAACATTCAGTACTTC
TRBV5-8	TRBD1	.	TRBJ2-2	CASGGQGSGELFF	TGTGCCAGCGGTGGACAGGGGAGCGGGGAGCTGTTTTTT
TRBV5-1	TRBD1	.	TRBJ1-1	CASSLGGGGEAFF	TGCGCCAGCAGCTTGGGAGGGGGCGGTGAAGCTTTCTTT
TRBV6-5	TRBD1	.	TRBJ2-1	CASRYRGHEQFF	TGTGCCAGCAGATACAGGGGCCATGAGCAGTTCTTC
TRBV2	.	few	TRBJ2-3	CASSATGGWATDTQYF	TGTGCCAGCAGTGCAACAGGAGGGTGGGCCACAGATACGCAGTATTTT
TRBV7-2	.	.	TRBJ2-5	CASSSGPGPTETQYF	TGTGCCAGCAGCTCGGGACCGGGGCCAACAGAGACCCAGTACTTC
TRBV7-2	TRBD2	.	TRBJ2-3	CASSFGPLAGTDTQYF	TGTGCCAGCAGCTTCGGTCCACTAGCGGGCACAGATACGCAGTATTTT
TRBV4-2	.	.	TRBJ1-5	CASSQAALTGQPQHF	TGTGCCAGCAGCCAAGCTGCCTTGACCGGCCAGCCCCAGCATTTT
TRBV25-1	.	.	TRBJ2-5	CASSGSTASRQETQYF	TGTGCCAGCAGTGGCTCAACAGCGTCAAGACAAGAGACCCAGTACTTC